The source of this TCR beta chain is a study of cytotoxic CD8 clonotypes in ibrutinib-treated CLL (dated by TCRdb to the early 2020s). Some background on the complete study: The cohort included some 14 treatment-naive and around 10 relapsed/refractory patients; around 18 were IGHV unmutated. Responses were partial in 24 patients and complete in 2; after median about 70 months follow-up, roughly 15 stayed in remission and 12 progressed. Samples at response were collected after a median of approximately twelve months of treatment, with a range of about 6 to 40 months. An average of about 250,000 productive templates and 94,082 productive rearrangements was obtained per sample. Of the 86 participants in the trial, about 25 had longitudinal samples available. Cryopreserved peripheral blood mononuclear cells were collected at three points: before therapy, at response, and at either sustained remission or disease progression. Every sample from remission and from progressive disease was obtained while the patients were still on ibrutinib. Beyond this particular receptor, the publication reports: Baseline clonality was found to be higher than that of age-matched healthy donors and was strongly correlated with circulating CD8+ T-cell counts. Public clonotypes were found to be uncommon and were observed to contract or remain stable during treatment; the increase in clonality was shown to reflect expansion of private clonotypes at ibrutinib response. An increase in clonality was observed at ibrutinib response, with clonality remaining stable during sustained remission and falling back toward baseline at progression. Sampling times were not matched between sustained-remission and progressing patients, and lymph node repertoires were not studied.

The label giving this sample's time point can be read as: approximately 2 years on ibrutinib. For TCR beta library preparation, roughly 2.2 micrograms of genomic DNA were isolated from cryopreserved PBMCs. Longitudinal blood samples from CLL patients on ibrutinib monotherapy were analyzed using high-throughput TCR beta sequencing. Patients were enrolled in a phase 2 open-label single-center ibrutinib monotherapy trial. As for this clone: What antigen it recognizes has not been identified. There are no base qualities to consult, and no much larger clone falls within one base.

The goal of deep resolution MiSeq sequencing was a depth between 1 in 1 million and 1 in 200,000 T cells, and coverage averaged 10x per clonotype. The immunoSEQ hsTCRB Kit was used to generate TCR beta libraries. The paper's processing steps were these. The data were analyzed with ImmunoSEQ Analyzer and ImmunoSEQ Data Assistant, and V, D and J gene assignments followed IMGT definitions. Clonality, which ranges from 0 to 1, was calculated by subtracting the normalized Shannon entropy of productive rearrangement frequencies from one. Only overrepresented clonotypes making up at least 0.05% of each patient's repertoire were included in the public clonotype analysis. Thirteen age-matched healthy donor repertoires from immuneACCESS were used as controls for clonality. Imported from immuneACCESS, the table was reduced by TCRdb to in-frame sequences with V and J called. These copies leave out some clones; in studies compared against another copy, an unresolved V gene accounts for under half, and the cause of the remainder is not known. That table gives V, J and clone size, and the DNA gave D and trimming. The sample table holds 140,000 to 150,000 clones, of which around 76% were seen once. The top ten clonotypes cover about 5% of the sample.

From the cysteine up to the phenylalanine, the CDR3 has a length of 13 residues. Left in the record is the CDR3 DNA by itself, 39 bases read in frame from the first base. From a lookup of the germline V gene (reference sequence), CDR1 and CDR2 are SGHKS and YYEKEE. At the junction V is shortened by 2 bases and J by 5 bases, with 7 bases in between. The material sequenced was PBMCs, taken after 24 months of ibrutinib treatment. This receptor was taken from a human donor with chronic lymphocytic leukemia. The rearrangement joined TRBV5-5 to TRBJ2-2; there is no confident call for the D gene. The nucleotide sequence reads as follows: TGTGCCAGCAGCTTCGTCCCAACCGGGGAGCTGTTTTTT. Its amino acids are CASSFVPTGELFF.